This is a list of T cell receptor beta chains from one sample in a study of blood T cells in healthy people across ages. MiXCR, run by TCRdb on the 5' RACE reads, gives a single entry per CDR3 protein. Of more than 1 million distinct CDR3 sequences in the sample, around 45% were seen once. The sequenced material came from blood. The receptors here all came from a woman aged 55-69 years in good health. The CDR3 runs from the conserved cysteine through the conserved F or W. Fields, in order: D gene, V gene, J gene, clone size, CDR3 length, CDR3 DNA, CDR3 protein. The D gene is left open where the match is weak. Expanded clones get a size class; other rows say once, few or many, or leave the size out.

d_call: TRBD1; v_call: TRBV10-3; j_call: TRBJ1-4; clone_size: .; cdr3_length: 15; cdr3_nt: TGTGCCATCAGTGAGGGGGACAGGGAAGATGAAAAACTGTTTTTT; cdr3_aa: CAISEGDREDEKLFF
d_call: TRBD1; v_call: TRBV7-8; j_call: TRBJ2-3; clone_size: few; cdr3_length: 15; cdr3_nt: TGTGCCAGCAGCTTACGGACAGGGGGTCAAGATACGCAGTATTTT; cdr3_aa: CASSLRTGGQDTQYF
d_call: TRBD2; v_call: TRBV9; j_call: TRBJ2-7; clone_size: few; cdr3_length: 17; cdr3_nt: TGTGCCAGCAGCGCCTCACCCGGGACTAGCGGGAGGTACGAGCAGTACTTC; cdr3_aa: CASSASPGTSGRYEQYF
d_call: TRBD2; v_call: TRBV28; j_call: TRBJ2-1; clone_size: .; cdr3_length: 16; cdr3_nt: TGTGCCAGCAGTTTAGTAGCGGGAGGGGGGTACAATGAGCAGTTCTTC; cdr3_aa: CASSLVAGGGYNEQFF
d_call: TRBD1; v_call: TRBV27; j_call: TRBJ2-5; clone_size: .; cdr3_length: 15; cdr3_nt: TGTGCCAGCAGAGAACCGGGACAGGGGGCGAAAGAGCAGTACTTC; cdr3_aa: CASREPGQGAKEQYF
d_call: TRBD1; v_call: TRBV12-3/TRBV12-4; j_call: TRBJ2-7; clone_size: few; cdr3_length: 14; cdr3_nt: TGTGCCAGCATAAGGACAGGGGCTTTCAACGAGCAGTACTTC; cdr3_aa: CASIRTGAFNEQYF
d_call: .; v_call: TRBV28; j_call: TRBJ2-7; clone_size: .; cdr3_length: 12; cdr3_nt: TGTGCCAGCAGTTTCTACGGTTACGAGCAGTACTTC; cdr3_aa: CASSFYGYEQYF
d_call: .; v_call: TRBV6-1; j_call: TRBJ1-5; clone_size: few; cdr3_length: 17; cdr3_nt: TGTGCCAGCAGTCCCGGCCCCGCACGGCTTAGCAATCAGCCCCAGCATTTT; cdr3_aa: CASSPGPARLSNQPQHF
d_call: .; v_call: TRBV10-1; j_call: TRBJ2-3; clone_size: .; cdr3_length: 15; cdr3_nt: TGCGCCAGCAGTGAGTCTCGACAGAGCACAGATACGCAGTATTTT; cdr3_aa: CASSESRQSTDTQYF
d_call: .; v_call: TRBV20-1; j_call: TRBJ2-3; clone_size: .; cdr3_length: 13; cdr3_nt: TGCAGTTCGGGGGGCGGGAGTCCAGATACGCAGTATTTT; cdr3_aa: CSSGGGSPDTQYF
d_call: .; v_call: TRBV11-2; j_call: TRBJ1-4; clone_size: .; cdr3_length: 14; cdr3_nt: TGTGCCAGCAGCCCGGGACAAGGGGAAGAAAAACTGTTTTTT; cdr3_aa: CASSPGQGEEKLFF
d_call: TRBD2; v_call: TRBV5-1; j_call: TRBJ2-3; clone_size: few; cdr3_length: 16; cdr3_nt: TGCGCCAGCAGCTCACAACCGGGAGGGAGCACAGATACGCAGTATTTT; cdr3_aa: CASSSQPGGSTDTQYF
d_call: .; v_call: TRBV28; j_call: TRBJ2-3; clone_size: few; cdr3_length: 16; cdr3_nt: TGTGCCAGCAGTTTCATCTTCCCAAACGGCACAGATACGCAGTATTTT; cdr3_aa: CASSFIFPNGTDTQYF
d_call: TRBD2; v_call: TRBV6-6; j_call: TRBJ2-1; clone_size: .; cdr3_length: 17; cdr3_nt: TGTGCCAGCAGTTATCCGGTGACTAGCGGGAGGAATAATGAGCAGTTCTTC; cdr3_aa: CASSYPVTSGRNNEQFF
d_call: TRBD2; v_call: TRBV20-1; j_call: TRBJ2-5; clone_size: .; cdr3_length: 15; cdr3_nt: TGCAGTGCCCGGCGGACTAGCGGGCTTCAAGAGACCCAGTACTTC; cdr3_aa: CSARRTSGLQETQYF
d_call: .; v_call: TRBV27; j_call: TRBJ2-1; clone_size: few; cdr3_length: 15; cdr3_nt: TGTGCCAGCAGTGGACAGAGTTCCTCCTACAATGAGCAGTTCTTC; cdr3_aa: CASSGQSSSYNEQFF
d_call: .; v_call: TRBV15; j_call: TRBJ2-3; clone_size: .; cdr3_length: 15; cdr3_nt: TGTGCCACCAGCAGAGATTCGGGCGGGACAGATACGCAGTATTTT; cdr3_aa: CATSRDSGGTDTQYF
d_call: .; v_call: TRBV19; j_call: TRBJ1-5; clone_size: .; cdr3_length: 15; cdr3_nt: TGTGCCAGTAGTATCGGGAGTAATAGCAATCAGCCCCAGCATTTT; cdr3_aa: CASSIGSNSNQPQHF
d_call: TRBD1; v_call: TRBV29-1; j_call: TRBJ2-7; clone_size: .; cdr3_length: 14; cdr3_nt: TGCAGCAGCATAGGGACAGGGGATGGAGGCGAGCAGTACTTC; cdr3_aa: CSSIGTGDGGEQYF
d_call: .; v_call: TRBV29-1; j_call: TRBJ2-7; clone_size: many; cdr3_length: 12; cdr3_nt: TGCAGCGTTCAGGTGGGGAGCTACGAGCAGTACTTC; cdr3_aa: CSVQVGSYEQYF
d_call: .; v_call: TRBV28; j_call: TRBJ1-6; clone_size: .; cdr3_length: 14; cdr3_nt: TGTGCCAGCAGTTTGGAACAAAGTGGGTCACCCCTCCACTTT; cdr3_aa: CASSLEQSGSPLHF
d_call: TRBD1; v_call: TRBV10-3; j_call: TRBJ2-3; clone_size: .; cdr3_length: 15; cdr3_nt: TGTGCCATCAGTGAGGGACAGGCTAGCACAGATACGCAGTATTTT; cdr3_aa: CAISEGQASTDTQYF
d_call: TRBD2; v_call: TRBV11-1; j_call: TRBJ2-1; clone_size: few; cdr3_length: 19; cdr3_nt: TGTGCCAGCAGCTTAGCCCATCCTAGGACTAGCGGGAGTGCCAATGAGCAGTTCTTC; cdr3_aa: CASSLAHPRTSGSANEQFF
d_call: TRBD1; v_call: TRBV10-3; j_call: TRBJ1-3; clone_size: few; cdr3_length: 15; cdr3_nt: TGTGCCATCACCACAGGGGACCTCTCTGGAAACACCATATATTTT; cdr3_aa: CAITTGDLSGNTIYF
d_call: .; v_call: TRBV6-6; j_call: TRBJ2-6; clone_size: .; cdr3_length: 17; cdr3_nt: TGTGCCAGCAGTTACTCGAACGCGGGTTCTGGGGCCAACGTCCTGACTTTC; cdr3_aa: CASSYSNAGSGANVLTF
d_call: .; v_call: TRBV20-1; j_call: TRBJ2-1; clone_size: .; cdr3_length: 15; cdr3_nt: TGCAGTGCTAGACCGGCCCGGGGCTCCTACAATGAGCAGTTCTTC; cdr3_aa: CSARPARGSYNEQFF
d_call: .; v_call: TRBV2; j_call: TRBJ1-2; clone_size: .; cdr3_length: 15; cdr3_nt: TGTGCCAGCAGTGACCACCCCTTGCTGGGAAGTGGCTACACCTTC; cdr3_aa: CASSDHPLLGSGYTF
d_call: TRBD2; v_call: TRBV9; j_call: TRBJ2-7; clone_size: few; cdr3_length: 14; cdr3_nt: TGTGCCAGCAGCGGTAGCGGGAGAAGGAACGAGCAGTACTTC; cdr3_aa: CASSGSGRRNEQYF
d_call: .; v_call: TRBV10-3; j_call: TRBJ2-3; clone_size: many; cdr3_length: 14; cdr3_nt: TGTGCCATCAGTGTCGGAGGGAAAGGGGATACGCAGTATTTT; cdr3_aa: CAISVGGKGDTQYF
d_call: .; v_call: TRBV6-2/TRBV6-3; j_call: TRBJ1-4; clone_size: .; cdr3_length: 17; cdr3_nt: TGTGCCAGCAGTTACCCCTCTTCGGGATTAACTAATGAAAAACTGTTTTTT; cdr3_aa: CASSYPSSGLTNEKLFF
d_call: .; v_call: TRBV12-3/TRBV12-4; j_call: TRBJ2-5; clone_size: .; cdr3_length: 15; cdr3_nt: TGTGCCAGCAGTTTAGATCCGGGGTACCAAGAGACCCAGTACTTC; cdr3_aa: CASSLDPGYQETQYF
d_call: TRBD1; v_call: TRBV27; j_call: TRBJ2-7; clone_size: few; cdr3_length: 17; cdr3_nt: TGTGCCAGCAGTTCTCATCGGACAGGCGGCCTAGCCTACGAGCAGTACTTC; cdr3_aa: CASSSHRTGGLAYEQYF
d_call: TRBD1; v_call: TRBV27; j_call: TRBJ2-3; clone_size: .; cdr3_length: 14; cdr3_nt: TGTGCCAGCAGTCCTCAGGGGGCTAGCACTACGCAGTATTTT; cdr3_aa: CASSPQGASTTQYF
d_call: .; v_call: TRBV29-1; j_call: TRBJ2-5; clone_size: .; cdr3_length: 12; cdr3_nt: TGCAGCGCCCAGATTGGGGATAGTGAGCAGTACTTC; cdr3_aa: CSAQIGDSEQYF
d_call: TRBD2; v_call: TRBV4-1; j_call: TRBJ2-5; clone_size: few; cdr3_length: 15; cdr3_nt: TGCGCCAGCAGCCAAGGGATTCTAGCGGGGGAGACCCAGTACTTC; cdr3_aa: CASSQGILAGETQYF
d_call: TRBD2; v_call: TRBV27; j_call: TRBJ2-3; clone_size: .; cdr3_length: 16; cdr3_nt: TGTGCCAGCACCACACTACTAAGCGGGAGAAGGGATACGCAGTATTTT; cdr3_aa: CASTTLLSGRRDTQYF
d_call: TRBD1; v_call: TRBV9; j_call: TRBJ2-1; clone_size: .; cdr3_length: 11; cdr3_nt: TGTGCCAGTAAAACAGGGGATGAGCAGTTCTTC; cdr3_aa: CASKTGDEQFF
d_call: .; v_call: TRBV20-1; j_call: TRBJ2-7; clone_size: many; cdr3_length: 14; cdr3_nt: TGCAGTGCGAGAGGGACTGGGACAAAGTACGAGCAGTACTTC; cdr3_aa: CSARGTGTKYEQYF
d_call: .; v_call: TRBV28; j_call: TRBJ1-2; clone_size: .; cdr3_length: 12; cdr3_nt: TGTGCCGGCAGTTTGGGCAGCTATGGCTACACCTTC; cdr3_aa: CAGSLGSYGYTF
d_call: TRBD2; v_call: TRBV20-1; j_call: TRBJ2-7; clone_size: .; cdr3_length: 16; cdr3_nt: TGCAGTGCTAGAGATGTGGTAGGAGCGGGACCCTACGAGCAGTACTTC; cdr3_aa: CSARDVVGAGPYEQYF
d_call: .; v_call: TRBV20-1; j_call: TRBJ2-7; clone_size: few; cdr3_length: 13; cdr3_nt: TGCAGTGCCCTAACGGACAGCTTCTACGAGCAGTACTTC; cdr3_aa: CSALTDSFYEQYF
d_call: .; v_call: TRBV5-7; j_call: TRBJ2-7; clone_size: .; cdr3_length: 11; cdr3_nt: TGTGCCAGCAGCTATGGGACTGAGCAGTACTTC; cdr3_aa: CASSYGTEQYF
d_call: TRBD2; v_call: TRBV10-3; j_call: TRBJ2-7; clone_size: few; cdr3_length: 13; cdr3_nt: TGTGCCATCAGTTTAGCGGGAGTATCCGAGCAGTACTTC; cdr3_aa: CAISLAGVSEQYF
d_call: TRBD2; v_call: TRBV5-1; j_call: TRBJ2-1; clone_size: once; cdr3_length: 16; cdr3_nt: TGCGCCAGCAGCATACTAGCGGGGGGGACCTACAATGAGCAGTTCTTC; cdr3_aa: CASSILAGGTYNEQFF
d_call: .; v_call: TRBV6-5; j_call: TRBJ2-5; clone_size: .; cdr3_length: 15; cdr3_nt: TGTGCCAGCAGTTACCTCGGAAACGGAGAGGCGACCCAGTACTTC; cdr3_aa: CASSYLGNGEATQYF
d_call: .; v_call: TRBV30; j_call: TRBJ2-7; clone_size: .; cdr3_length: 15; cdr3_nt: TGTGCCTGGAGGTGGGGGGGCGTCAGCTCCTACGAGCAGTACTTC; cdr3_aa: CAWRWGGVSSYEQYF
d_call: .; v_call: TRBV20-1; j_call: TRBJ2-3; clone_size: few; cdr3_length: 14; cdr3_nt: TGCAGTGCTAGGGACGAGGGGGGCGCAGATACGCAGTATTTT; cdr3_aa: CSARDEGGADTQYF
d_call: TRBD2; v_call: TRBV28; j_call: TRBJ2-5; clone_size: .; cdr3_length: 14; cdr3_nt: TGTGCCAGCTCGGCTAGCGGGACGTTACATGAGCAGTACTTC; cdr3_aa: CASSASGTLHEQYF
d_call: .; v_call: TRBV28; j_call: TRBJ2-7; clone_size: .; cdr3_length: 14; cdr3_nt: TGTGCCAGCAGTGACTCGACGACTTCCTACGAGCAGTACTTC; cdr3_aa: CASSDSTTSYEQYF
d_call: TRBD1; v_call: TRBV15; j_call: TRBJ2-7; clone_size: .; cdr3_length: 13; cdr3_nt: TGTGCCACCAGCAGGGACAGGGGAGGCGAGCAGTACTTC; cdr3_aa: CATSRDRGGEQYF